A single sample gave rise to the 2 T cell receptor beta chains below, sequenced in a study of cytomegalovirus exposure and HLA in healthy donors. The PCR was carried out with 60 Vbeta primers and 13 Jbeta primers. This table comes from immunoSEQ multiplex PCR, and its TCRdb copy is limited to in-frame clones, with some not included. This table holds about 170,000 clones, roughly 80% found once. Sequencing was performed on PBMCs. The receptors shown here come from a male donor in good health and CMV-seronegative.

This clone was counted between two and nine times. CDR3 sequence reads: CASSLMRGGEQYF. CDR3 coding DNA: TGCGCCAGCAGCCTGATGCGGGGGGGCGAGCAGTACTTC. This chain uses TRBV5-1 with TRBJ2-7; 9 bases match TRBD2. From germline, CDR1 is SGHRS and CDR2 YFSETQ. The CDR3 spans 13 residues. Losses at the gene ends were 4 bases for V and 6 bases for J; bases not matched to a gene: 5. Full variable domain (rest looked up from reference TRBV5-1 and TRBJ2-7): KAGVTQTPRYLIKTRGQQVTLSCSPISGHRSVSWYQQTPGQGLQFLFEYFSETQRNKGNFPGRFSGRQFSNSRSEMNVSTLELGDSALYLCASSLMRGGEQYFGPGTRLTVT.

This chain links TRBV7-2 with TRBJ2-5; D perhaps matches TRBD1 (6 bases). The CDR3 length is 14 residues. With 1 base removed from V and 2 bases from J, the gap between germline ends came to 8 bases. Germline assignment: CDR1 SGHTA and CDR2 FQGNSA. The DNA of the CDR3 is TGTGCCAGCAGCTTAGTGGGGGCGCAAGAGACCCAGTACTTC. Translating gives CASSLVGAQETQYF.